Given below is one TCR beta chain in context. Its antigen is unknown. The sample originates from a study of cytomegalovirus exposure and HLA in healthy donors. Study conclusions and caveats: Diagnosis of cytomegalovirus status made by the classifier reportedly showed high specificity and sensitivity. In vitro, a few CMV-associated chains proved specific for CMV antigens. Despite most TCR sequences being rare, some public TCRs occurred in many donors. The TCR clusters that emerged in the first cohort tended, a later analysis found, to co-occur in the approximately 130 validation repertoires.

Method: immunoSEQ multiplex PCR; TCRdb's copy keeps in-frame clones and lacks some. The data contain 200,000 or so clones, almost 90% of them singletons. V shed 4 bases and J shed 5 bases, with 5 bases lying between them. Germline V lookup: CDR1 MNHEY, CDR2 SMNVEV (reference sequence). The CDR3 spans 11 residues. Sequences were obtained from PBMCs. This TCR was sampled from a young woman in good health and CMV-seronegative. This rearrangement joins TRBV27 to TRBJ2-5; tentatively, D is TRBD1 (5 bases). The CDR3 reads CASSSGETQYF. CDR3 nucleotide sequence: TGTGCCAGCAGTTCAGGGGAGACCCAGTACTTC.